The text below deals with one T cell receptor beta chain. Its antigen is still unknown. This record comes from a study of shared clonotypes between healthy human individuals. Whole-study findings and limits: Inspection by rarefaction showed sorted-subset sequencing to be incomplete despite large depth.

The CDR3 totals 14 residues. J gave up 4 bases and V 10 bases, and 10 bases lay outside the gene matches. The germline CDR1 and CDR2 sequences are SEHNR and FQNEAQ (reference sequence). The naive CD8 population came from CD45RO-negative cells selected for CCR7, without terminally differentiated effector memory CD45RA+ cells. Some clones are missing from TCRdb's copy, which holds only in-frame ones; the method was immunoSEQ multiplex PCR. The table has roughly 2,000,000 clones, about 95% seen once. The sequenced sample was naive CD8+ T cells sorted from blood. The receptor was isolated from a young man in good health. The gene calls are TRBV7-9 and TRBJ1-3; 7 bases agree with TRBD1. The chain's CDR3 is CATKFRDRGNTIYF. Written as DNA, the CDR3 is TGTGCCACGAAATTCCGGGACAGAGGAAACACCATATATTTT.